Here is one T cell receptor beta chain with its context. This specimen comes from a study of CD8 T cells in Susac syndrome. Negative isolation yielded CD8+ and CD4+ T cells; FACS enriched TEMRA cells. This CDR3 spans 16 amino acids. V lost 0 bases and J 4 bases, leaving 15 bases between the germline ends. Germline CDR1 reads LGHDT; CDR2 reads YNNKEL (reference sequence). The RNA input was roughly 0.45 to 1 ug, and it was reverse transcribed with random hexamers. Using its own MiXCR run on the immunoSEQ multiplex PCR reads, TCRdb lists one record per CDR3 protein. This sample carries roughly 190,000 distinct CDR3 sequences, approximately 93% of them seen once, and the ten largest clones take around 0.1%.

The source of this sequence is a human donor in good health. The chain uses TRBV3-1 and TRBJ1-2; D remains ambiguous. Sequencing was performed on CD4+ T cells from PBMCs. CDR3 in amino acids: CASSQDRSAGPYGYTF. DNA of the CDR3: TGTGCCAGCAGCCAAGATCGGTCGGCAGGACCCTATGGCTACACCTTC.